The source of this T cell receptor beta chain is a study of blood T cells in healthy people across ages. The V and J ends lost 6 bases and 4 bases respectively, with 15 bases between them. The CDR3 sequence is 14 residues long. Per germline, CDR1 MNHEY and CDR2 SMNVEV (reference sequence). Researchers report isolating at least 6 million PBMCs per sample. This clonotype appeared a few times. Sample-barcoded 5' priming and a J-beta primer mix drove a second PCR of about 6 to 12 cycles. MiXCR, applied by TCRdb to the 5' RACE reads, yields one record per CDR3 protein. The sample lists around 1,000,000 distinct CDR3 sequences; around 25% were seen once. This same sample was also part of a study on T cells of mothers and their children. Per that study: The shaping of TCR recombination output by thymic selection is similar in related and unrelated pairs.

Sequencing was carried out using blood. The chain recombines TRBV27 with TRBJ2-5; D call uncertain. The source is a girl aged 2 to 10 in good health. The CDR3 DNA sequence: TGTGCCAGCAGCTCCTATACCGAAGGAGAGACCCAGTACTTC. The encoded protein is CASSSYTEGETQYF.